Detailed here is one TCR beta chain. The assay used deep level. Libraries were prepared by immunoSEQ multiplex PCR; TCRdb keeps only in-frame clonotypes and omits some of them. This table has over a million clones, roughly 96% appearing once. The investigators split CD4+ cells into a CD45RA+ naive subset and a CD45RA-negative memory subset. This entry is derived from a study of shared clonotypes between healthy human individuals. On the study more broadly: The study enrolled a couple of women and three men aged 18 to 49.

The length of the CDR3 is 17 residues. V lost 6 bases and J lost 1, with 19 bases in between. Germline-derived CDR1 and CDR2 are SGHVS and FQNEAQ. The sequence came from a man aged 30-40 years in good health. The specimen was naive CD4+ T cells sorted from blood. Subset: CD45RA+ positively selected. V gene TRBV7-8 combines with J gene TRBJ2-1; D is possibly TRBD1 or TRBD2 (7 bases each). In DNA, the CDR3 is TGTGCCAGCAGGGGATCAGGGGGAGGGCAGTCCTACAATGAGCAGTTCTTC. Its translation is CASRGSGGGQSYNEQFF.